This T cell receptor beta chain is from a study of graft-versus-host responses after intestinal transplantation. The CDR3 loop spans 16 amino acids. CDR1 and CDR2 from the germline V gene are SGHDT and YYEEEE. V was pared by 1 base and J by 6 bases, with 20 bases between. Repertoires were generated with immunoSEQ multiplex PCR, while TCRdb's copy carries only in-frame clones and drops some. The sample yields approximately 37,000 clones, nearly 90% seen once. The chain employs TRBV5-6 and TRBJ2-7, with D perhaps TRBD1 (7 bases). The sequences come from PBMCs, collected about 270 days after transplant. The receptor was isolated from a human patient who received an intestinal transplant, so some T cells may come from the graft donor. The CDR3 nucleotides are TGTGCCAGCAGCTTGTCTCGGCGGGGACAGTTCAGCGAGCAGTACTTC. Its translation is CASSLSRRGQFSEQYF.